This TCR beta chain derives from a study of beta chain features in type 1 diabetes. Findings and limits, study-wide: A greater similarity of naive, central memory and Treg TCRB repertoires was seen among patients than among healthy donors. Shortening of TCRB CDR3s, moderate but significant, appeared in all four CD4+ subsets of Type 1 diabetes patients.

Note on this clone: Its antigen is unknown.

Sequencing targeted expressed TCRB transcripts, as all isolated RNA had been reverse transcribed. Clones were sequenced by immunoSEQ multiplex PCR, and TCRdb holds only the in-frame ones, with some missing. Among approximately 250,000 clones listed, about 9.3% were seen once. A single heparinised blood sample, averaging approximately 116 mL, was obtained per donor. Each of the CD4+ naive, central memory, regulatory and stem cell-like memory populations was sorted via CD45RO/CCR7/CD25/CD127/CD95/CD27. V was pared by 0 bases and J by 6 bases, with 8 bases between. Looked up from germline, CDR1 is SGHTA and CDR2 is FQGNSA. The CDR3 runs to 13 residues.

The sequencing input was naive CD4+ T cells from blood. The chain recombines TRBV7-2 with TRBJ1-2, with a tentative D call TRBD1 (5 bases). This sequence originates from a young woman in good health. Written as DNA, the CDR3 is TGTGCCAGCAGCTTAGCGTCAGGGAATGGCTACACCTTC. Amino acid sequence: CASSLASGNGYTF. Combining the CDR3 with reference TRBV7-2 and TRBJ1-2 gives the whole variable domain GAGVSQSPSNKVTEKGKDVELRCDPISGHTALYWYRQSLGQGLEFLIYFQGNSAPDKSGLPSDRFSAERTGGSVSTLTIQRTQQEDSAVYLCASSLASGNGYTFGSGTRLTVV.